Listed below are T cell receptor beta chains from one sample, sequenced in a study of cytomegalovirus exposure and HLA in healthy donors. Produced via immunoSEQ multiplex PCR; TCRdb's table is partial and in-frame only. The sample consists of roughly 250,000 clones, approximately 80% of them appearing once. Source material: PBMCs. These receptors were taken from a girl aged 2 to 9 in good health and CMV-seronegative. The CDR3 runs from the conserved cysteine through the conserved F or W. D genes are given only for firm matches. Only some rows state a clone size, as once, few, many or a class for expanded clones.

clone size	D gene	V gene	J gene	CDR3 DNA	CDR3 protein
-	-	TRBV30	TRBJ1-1	TGTGCCTGGAACTCGGCAGGGAGGCGAGCGGCTGAAGCTTTCTTT	CAWNSAGRRAAEAFF
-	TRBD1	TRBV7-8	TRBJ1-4	TGTGCCAGCAGCTTAGCGGGGACAGGGTACGGAAAACTGTTTTTT	CASSLAGTGYGKLFF
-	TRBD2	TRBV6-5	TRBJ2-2	TGTGCCAGCAACCTAGCGGGAGGTAACACCGGGGAGCTGTTTTTT	CASNLAGGNTGELFF
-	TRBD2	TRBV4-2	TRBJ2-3	TGTGCCAGCAGCCAAGGGGGGGGTGGAGATACGCAGTATTTT	CASSQGGGGDTQYF
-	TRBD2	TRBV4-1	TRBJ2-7	TGCGCCAGCAGCCTGAGGACTAGCGGAACCTACGAGCAGTACTTC	CASSLRTSGTYEQYF
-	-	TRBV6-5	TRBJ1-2	TGTGCCAGCAGTCAACAGACAGGTTCTCATGGCTACACCTTC	CASSQQTGSHGYTF
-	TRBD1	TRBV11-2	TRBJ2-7	TGTGCCAGCAGCTCAGACAGGGAAGACGAGCAGTACTTC	CASSSDREDEQYF
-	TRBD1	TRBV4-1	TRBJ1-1	TGCGCCAGCAGCCAAGATCTAGGGGGCTGGGTGAACACTGAAGCTTTCTTT	CASSQDLGGWVNTEAFF
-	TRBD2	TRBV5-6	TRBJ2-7	TGTGCCAGCAGCTTCCGGCGGGAGTACTACGAGCAGTACTTC	CASSFRREYYEQYF
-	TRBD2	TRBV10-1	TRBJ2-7	TGCGCCAGCAGTTGGATACTAGCGGGGGGGCCCTACGAGCAGTACTTC	CASSWILAGGPYEQYF
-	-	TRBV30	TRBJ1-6	TGTGCCGGGGGGATTAATTCACCCCTCCACTTT	CAGGINSPLHF
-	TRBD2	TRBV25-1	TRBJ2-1	TGTGCCAGCAGTGAAACTAGCGGGGCCACCTACAATGAGCAGTTCTTC	CASSETSGATYNEQFF
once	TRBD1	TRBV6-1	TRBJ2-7	TGTGCCAGCAGTGAAGCCGGGACAGGGTTGAACGAGCAGTACTTC	CASSEAGTGLNEQYF
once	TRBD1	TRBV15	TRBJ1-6	TGTGCCACCAGCAGGTGGGGACAGGAAACTAGCTCCTATAATTCACCCCTCCACTTT	CATSRWGQETSSYNSPLHF
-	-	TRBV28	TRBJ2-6	TGTGCCAGCAGTCTAACCCCCGACAGCTCTGGGGCCAACGTCCTGACTTTC	CASSLTPDSSGANVLTF
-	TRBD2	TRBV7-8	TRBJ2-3	TGTGCCAGCAGCTTTAAACTAGCGGGAGGGCCGGATACGCAGTATTTT	CASSFKLAGGPDTQYF
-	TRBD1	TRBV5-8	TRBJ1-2	TGTGCCAGCGGACGTCGTGTAGGGGGCAGGCGTGGCTACACCTTC	CASGRRVGGRRGYTF
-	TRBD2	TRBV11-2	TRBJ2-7	TGTGCCAGCAGCGAACTAGCGAGGGGCGAGCAGTACTTC	CASSELARGEQYF
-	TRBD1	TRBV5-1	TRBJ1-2	TGCGCCAGCAGCTCGGGACAGAGCATGTATGGCTACACCTTC	CASSSGQSMYGYTF
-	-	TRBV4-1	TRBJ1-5	TGCGCCAGCAGCCCCACCTTGGGGGGTAACCAGCCCCAGCATTTT	CASSPTLGGNQPQHF
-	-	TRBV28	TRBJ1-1	TGTGCCATCAAACCACGGCGGACTGAAGCTTTCTTT	CAIKPRRTEAFF
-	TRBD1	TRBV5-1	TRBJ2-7	TGCGCCAGCAGCCGGATTCCAGGACAGGCCTACGAGCAGTACTTC	CASSRIPGQAYEQYF
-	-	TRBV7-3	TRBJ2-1	TGTGCCAGCAGCCCCCCCGAGGGCTATGAGCAGTTCTTC	CASSPPEGYEQFF
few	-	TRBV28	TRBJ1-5	TGTGCCAGCAGTTTTCCAGGGGTGTCCAATCAGCCCCAGCATTTT	CASSFPGVSNQPQHF
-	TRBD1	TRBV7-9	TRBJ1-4	TGTGCCAGCAGCCCACGGGGAGGGACAGGATTTAATGAAAAACTGTTTTTT	CASSPRGGTGFNEKLFF
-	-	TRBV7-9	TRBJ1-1	TGTGCCAGCAGACTAGGGTCTCACGGACCGGGTAGGAGCACTGAAGCTTTCTTT	CASRLGSHGPGRSTEAFF
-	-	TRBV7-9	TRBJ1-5	TGTGCCAGCAGCGATGACAGGTCAAATCAGCCCCAGCATTTT	CASSDDRSNQPQHF
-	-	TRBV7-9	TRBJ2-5	TGTGCCAGCAGCCCAGTGGTTAGCGGCAGGGAAGAGACCCAGTACTTC	CASSPVVSGREETQYF
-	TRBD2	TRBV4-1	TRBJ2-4	TGCGCCAGCAGCCAGGGAAGGACTAGCGGTCCCCTGGGGGCCAAAAACATTCAGTACTTC	CASSQGRTSGPLGAKNIQYF
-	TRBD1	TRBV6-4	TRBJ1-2	TGTGCCAGCAGTCGGACAGGGTCTAGCTATGGCTACACCTTC	CASSRTGSSYGYTF
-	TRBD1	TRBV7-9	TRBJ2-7	TGTGCCAGCAGCTTAGACGCTATTCGACAGGGCCTCTACGAGCAGTACTTC	CASSLDAIRQGLYEQYF
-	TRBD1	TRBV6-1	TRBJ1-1	TGTGCCAGCAGCGATAGGACAGGGGGGAGGACTGAAGCTTTCTTT	CASSDRTGGRTEAFF
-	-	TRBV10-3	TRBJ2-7	TGTGCCATCAGTCAGGCCCTGGGGAGATACGAACAGTACTTC	CAISQALGRYEQYF
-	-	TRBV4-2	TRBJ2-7	TGTGCCAGCAGCCAACTCGCATCAGGGCAATACGAGCAGTACTTC	CASSQLASGQYEQYF
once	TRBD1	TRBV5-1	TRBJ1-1	TGCGCCAGCAGCTTCTTTCCGGACAGGGGAGACACTGAAGCTTTCTTT	CASSFFPDRGDTEAFF
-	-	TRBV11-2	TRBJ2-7	TGTGCCAGCAGCTTCCAGGGGCTGGCCTACGAGCAGTACTTC	CASSFQGLAYEQYF
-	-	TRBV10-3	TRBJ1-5	TGTGCCATCAGTACTGGCAATCAGCCCCAGCATTTT	CAISTGNQPQHF
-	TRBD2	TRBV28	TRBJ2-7	TGTGCCAGCAGCCCAAGACTAGCGGGGGCCTACGAGCAGTACTTC	CASSPRLAGAYEQYF
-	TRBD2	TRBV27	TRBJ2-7	TGTGCCAGCAGTTTAAACCCTAGCGGGTCCTACGAGCAGTACTTC	CASSLNPSGSYEQYF
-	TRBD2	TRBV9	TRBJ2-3	TGTGCCAGCAGCGTAGGAGTGACTAGCGGTTCTAGCACAGATACGCAGTATTTT	CASSVGVTSGSSTDTQYF
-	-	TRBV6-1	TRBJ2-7	TGTGCCAGCTGTTCCCCCCGGGGATTAGTCGTGCAGTACTTC	CASCSPRGLVVQYF
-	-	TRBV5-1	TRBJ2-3	TGCGCCAGCAGCCCGACGTCACAAGGGAGAGATACGCAGTATTTT	CASSPTSQGRDTQYF
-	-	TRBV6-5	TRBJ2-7	TGTGCCAGCAGTTACTCGGCAGGTCGCCTCTCCTACGAGCAGTACTTC	CASSYSAGRLSYEQYF
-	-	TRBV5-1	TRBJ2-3	TGCGCCAGCAGCTTGGGACAGAGCACAGATACGCAGTATTTT	CASSLGQSTDTQYF
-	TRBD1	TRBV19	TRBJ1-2	TGTGCCAGTAGTATATTGGAGACAGGGAACTATGGCTACACCTTC	CASSILETGNYGYTF
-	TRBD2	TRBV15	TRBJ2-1	TGTGCCACCAGCAGAGAAGGGACCGGGACTAGAGGGAATGAGCAGTTCTTC	CATSREGTGTRGNEQFF
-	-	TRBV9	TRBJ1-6	TGTGCCAGCAGCGTAGCTACGGGATACGATAATTCACCCCTCCACTTT	CASSVATGYDNSPLHF
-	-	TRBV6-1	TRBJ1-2	TGTGCCAGCAGTGAAGGCTATGGGGCAGTCTACACCTTC	CASSEGYGAVYTF
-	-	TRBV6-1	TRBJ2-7	TGTGCCAGCAGTGCCAAACAGCTTGGATGGGAGTACTTC	CASSAKQLGWEYF
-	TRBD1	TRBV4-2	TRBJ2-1	TGTGCCAGCAGCCAAGGGCCTGGACAGGGGGCTGGTGAGCAGTTCTTC	CASSQGPGQGAGEQFF
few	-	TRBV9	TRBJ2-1	TGTGCCAGCAGCGTCGATACTCGGGGTGCCTACAATGAGCAGTTCTTC	CASSVDTRGAYNEQFF
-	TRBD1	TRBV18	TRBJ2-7	TGTGCCAGCTCACCGGGACAGATCTACGAGCAGTACTTC	CASSPGQIYEQYF
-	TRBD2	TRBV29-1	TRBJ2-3	TGCAGCGTCGATACCGGGACTAGCGCGCAGTATTTT	CSVDTGTSAQYF
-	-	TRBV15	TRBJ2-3	TGTGCCACCAGCAGAGATTCAGGGCGGGATACGCAGTATTTT	CATSRDSGRDTQYF
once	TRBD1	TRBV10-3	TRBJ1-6	TGTGCCATCAGGGAAGACAGGGGACGGGCCAATTCACCCCTCCACTTT	CAIREDRGRANSPLHF
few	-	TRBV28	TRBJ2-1	TGTGCCAGCAGCCAAAGCCCCTCACTAGTTTACGAGCAGTTCTTC	CASSQSPSLVYEQFF
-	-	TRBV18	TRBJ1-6	TGTGCCAGCTCACCATCTACAGGATGCGAAGGTTGTTCACCCCTCCACTTT	CASSPSTGCEGCSPLHF
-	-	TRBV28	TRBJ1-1	TGTGCCAGCAGTTGGACAGTCATGAACACTGAAGCTTTCTTT	CASSWTVMNTEAFF
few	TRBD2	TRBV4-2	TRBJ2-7	TGTGCCAGCAGCCATGGAGTAGCGGGAGACTACGAGCAGTACTTC	CASSHGVAGDYEQYF
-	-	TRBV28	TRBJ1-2	TGTGCCAGCACTTTGGAGACCTCCTATGGCTACACCTTC	CASTLETSYGYTF